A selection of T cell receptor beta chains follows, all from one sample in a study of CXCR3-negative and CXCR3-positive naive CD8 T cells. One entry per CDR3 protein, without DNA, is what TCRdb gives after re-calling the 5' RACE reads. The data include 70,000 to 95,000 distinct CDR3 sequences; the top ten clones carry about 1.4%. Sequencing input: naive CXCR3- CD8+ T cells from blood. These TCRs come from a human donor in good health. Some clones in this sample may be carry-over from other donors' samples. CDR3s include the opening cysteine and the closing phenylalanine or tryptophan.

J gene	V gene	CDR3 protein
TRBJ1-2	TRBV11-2	CASLGTGYGYTF
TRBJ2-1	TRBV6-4	CASSESAGTGDNEQFF
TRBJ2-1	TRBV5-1	CASSPRQGLNNEQFF
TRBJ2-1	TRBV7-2	CASSYLPREALYNEQFF
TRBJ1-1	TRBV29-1	CSVEGTSPEAFF
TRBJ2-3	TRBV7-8	CASYGAGGEADTQYF
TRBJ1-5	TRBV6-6	CASSLDFLSNQPQHF
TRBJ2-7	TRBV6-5	CASSYIQGYEQYF
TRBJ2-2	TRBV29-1	CSVRTGAGELFF
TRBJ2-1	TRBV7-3	CASSPDRGLEQFF
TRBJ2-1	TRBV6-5	CASSFNPGHPEQFF
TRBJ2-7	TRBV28	CASSGSGTPSEQYF
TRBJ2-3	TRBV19	CASSISPGTDNFADTQYF
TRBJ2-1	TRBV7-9	CASSLVLAPNEQFF
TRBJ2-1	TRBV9	CASSAGTGTYNEQFF
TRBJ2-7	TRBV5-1	CASSFPSRQSPYEQYF
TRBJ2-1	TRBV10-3	CAITRTSGGPNISNSYNEQFF
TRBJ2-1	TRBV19	CASSVREGGNEQFF
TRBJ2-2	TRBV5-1	CASSLALFTGELFF
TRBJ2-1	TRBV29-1	CSGTGGLYNEQFF
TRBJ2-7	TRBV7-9	CASSLLGYPYEQYF
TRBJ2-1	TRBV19	CASTASGGIPSYNEQFF
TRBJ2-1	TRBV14	CASSQDAGGEQFF
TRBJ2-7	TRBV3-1	CASSQETGAPYEQYF
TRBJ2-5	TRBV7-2	CASSSLAGGETQYF
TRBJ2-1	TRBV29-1	CSVELTGARQFF
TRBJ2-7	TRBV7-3	CASSLEAGTLYEQYF
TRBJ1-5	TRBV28	CASLRQGTNQPQHF
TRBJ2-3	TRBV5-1	CASSWTVPDTDTQYF
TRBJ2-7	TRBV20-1	CSASYPGGGSYEQYF
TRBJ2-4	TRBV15	CATSRDQGDLAKNIQYF
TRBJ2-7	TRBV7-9	CASSLGGDPSYEQYF
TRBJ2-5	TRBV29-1	CSVPHRGGGLETQYF
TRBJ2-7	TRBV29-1	CSVDRQYYEQYF
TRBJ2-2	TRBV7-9	CASSLGSPGELFF
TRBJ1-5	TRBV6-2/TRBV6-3	CASSYFLNQPQHF
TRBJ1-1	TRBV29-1	CSVGDRGRMNTEAFF
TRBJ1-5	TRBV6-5	CASSYAGMGQPQHF
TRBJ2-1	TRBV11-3	CATSWVPGPDEQFF
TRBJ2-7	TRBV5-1	CASSLVGVLAGARGEQYF
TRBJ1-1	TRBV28	CASSAPGQAIIEAFF
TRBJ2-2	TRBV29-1	CSVYDTGELFF
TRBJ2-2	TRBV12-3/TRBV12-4	CASSFARPTTGEPFF
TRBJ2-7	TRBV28	CASSLSTELAGAYEQYF
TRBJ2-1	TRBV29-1	CSVEYPTSGGPVNEQFF
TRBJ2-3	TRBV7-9	CASSNSQGATDTQYF
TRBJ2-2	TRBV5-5	CASSFPVSSGGAWNTGELFF
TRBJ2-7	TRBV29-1	CSVEAPTGVVYEQYF
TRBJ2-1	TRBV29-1	CSVVVRGYNEQFF
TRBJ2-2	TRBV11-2	CASSLRTGNTGELFF
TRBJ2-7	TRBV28	CASSLPTDRRRSTYEQYF